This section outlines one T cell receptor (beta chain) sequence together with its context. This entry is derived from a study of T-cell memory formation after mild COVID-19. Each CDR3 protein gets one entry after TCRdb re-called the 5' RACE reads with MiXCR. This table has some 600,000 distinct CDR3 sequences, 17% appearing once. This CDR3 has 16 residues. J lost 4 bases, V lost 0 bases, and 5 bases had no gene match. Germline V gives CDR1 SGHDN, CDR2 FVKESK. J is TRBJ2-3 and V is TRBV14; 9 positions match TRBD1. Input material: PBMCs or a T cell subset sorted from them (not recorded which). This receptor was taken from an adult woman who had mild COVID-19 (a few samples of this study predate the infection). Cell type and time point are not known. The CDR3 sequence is CASSQDSGQGSDTQYF. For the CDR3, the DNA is TGTGCCAGCAGCCAAGACAGCGGACAGGGGTCAGATACGCAGTATTTT.